The rows below give T cell receptor beta chains drawn from one sample of a study of cytomegalovirus exposure and HLA in healthy donors. Produced via immunoSEQ multiplex PCR; TCRdb's table is partial and in-frame only. The data show 68,000 or so clones, approximately 91% seen once. The sample taken for sequencing was PBMCs. These receptor sequences come from a man between 18 and 35 years old in good health and CMV-seronegative. Both conserved end residues are part of each CDR3. The order of the fields is D gene, V gene, clone size, J gene, CDR3 protein, CDR3 DNA. D genes are given only for firm matches. For some rows the clone size is stated as once, few or many, or as a class when expanded; others skip it.

-	TRBV4-3	-	TRBJ2-7	CASSQEQASSYEQYF	TGCGCCAGCAGCCAAGAACAGGCTAGCTCCTACGAGCAGTACTTC
TRBD2	TRBV27	-	TRBJ2-5	CASSPSAGGETQYF	TGTGCCAGCAGTCCCTCAGCGGGGGGCGAGACCCAGTACTTC
-	TRBV9	-	TRBJ2-3	CASSAETGSTDTQYF	TGTGCCAGCAGCGCGGAAACGGGGAGCACAGATACGCAGTATTTT
-	TRBV6-1	-	TRBJ1-4	CASSGGGLDEKLFF	TGTGCCAGCAGTGGGGGGGGATTAGATGAAAAACTGTTTTTT
-	TRBV7-9	-	TRBJ2-7	CASSSHTYEQYF	TGTGCCAGCAGCTCACATACGTACGAGCAGTACTTC
TRBD1	TRBV11-1	-	TRBJ1-2	CASTDRDGRKNNYGYTF	TGTGCCAGCACCGACAGGGATGGGAGAAAAAATAACTATGGCTACACCTTC
-	TRBV28	-	TRBJ2-2	CASSFSHSGGELFF	TGTGCCAGCAGTTTCTCGCACAGCGGAGGGGAGCTGTTTTTT
-	TRBV7-3	-	TRBJ1-4	CASSLFGTPTNEKLFF	TGTGCCAGCAGCTTATTCGGGACACCAACTAATGAAAAACTGTTTTTT
TRBD1	TRBV7-3	once	TRBJ1-1	CASSLAGGRTEAFF	TGTGCCAGCAGCTTAGCAGGGGGAAGGACTGAAGCTTTCTTT
-	TRBV29-1	-	TRBJ1-4	CSVWQDNEKLFF	TGCAGCGTTTGGCAGGATAATGAAAAACTGTTTTTT
TRBD1	TRBV4-2	once	TRBJ2-5	CASSQVEGQETQYF	TGTGCCAGCAGCCAAGTCGAGGGACAGGAGACCCAGTACTTC
TRBD1	TRBV5-1	-	TRBJ2-1	CASSPGTGVKYEQFF	TGCGCCAGCAGCCCCGGGACAGGCGTAAAGTATGAGCAGTTCTTC
TRBD2	TRBV4-2	-	TRBJ2-7	CASSQLYVEREEGGYEQYF	TGTGCCAGCAGCCAACTTTATGTGGAGCGGGAGGAGGGAGGCTACGAGCAGTACTTC
-	TRBV10-3	-	TRBJ1-4	CATRRATDNEKLFF	TGTGCCACCAGACGAGCGACAGATAATGAAAAACTGTTTTTT
TRBD1	TRBV29-1	once	TRBJ2-5	CSAKTGALGDQYF	TGCAGCGCTAAAACAGGGGCCTTGGGAGACCAGTACTTC
-	TRBV5-1	-	TRBJ2-3	CASSLVAGSADTQYF	TGCGCCAGCAGCTTGGTGGCGGGATCTGCAGATACGCAGTATTTT
-	TRBV18	-	TRBJ1-4	CASSSDGTTNEKLFF	TGTGCCAGCTCATCAGACGGGACAACTAATGAAAAACTGTTTTTT